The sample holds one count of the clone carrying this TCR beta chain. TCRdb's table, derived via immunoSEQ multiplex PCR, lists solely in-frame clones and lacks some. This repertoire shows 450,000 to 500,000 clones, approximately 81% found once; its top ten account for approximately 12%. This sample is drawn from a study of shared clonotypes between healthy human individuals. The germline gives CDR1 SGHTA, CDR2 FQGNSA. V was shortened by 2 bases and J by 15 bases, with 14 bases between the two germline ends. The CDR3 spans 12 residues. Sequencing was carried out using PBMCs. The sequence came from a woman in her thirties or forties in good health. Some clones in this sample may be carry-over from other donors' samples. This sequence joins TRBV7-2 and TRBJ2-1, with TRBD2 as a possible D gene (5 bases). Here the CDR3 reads CASSLTGIGPFF. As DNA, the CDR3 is TGTGCCAGCAGCTTAACCGGGATTGGTCCGTTCTTC.